The 17 T cell receptor beta chains presented below share a single source sample, sequenced in a study of regulatory T cells in long-lasting Graves disease. The time point is: newly diagnosed GD, antithyroid drugs for less than 3 months. Construction of the TCR library relied on RNA isolated from PBMCs. Arm-PCR of CDR3 regions and iRepertoire HTBI primers were used to build TCR beta libraries. A single record per CDR3 protein comes from TCRdb applying MiXCR to the multiplex PCR reads. The sample includes over 450,000 distinct CDR3 sequences, around 13% seen only once; the top ten take 7.5% to 9%. These data also formed part of another study, on T cells in Graves' hyperthyroidism and ophthalmopathy.

The sequenced sample was peripheral blood mononuclear cells (PBMCs), obtained at new diagnosis, from a patient treated with antithyroid drugs. These receptor sequences come from a woman aged 25 to 39 with Graves disease.

V usage is TRBV20-1 and J usage is TRBJ2-7; 13 bases match TRBD2. Germline trimming cut 2 bases from V and 6 bases from J; bases unmatched to any gene: 10. Germline V CDR1 and CDR2: DFQATT, SNEGSKA (reference sequence). This CDR3 is built from 16 residues. Here the CDR3 DNA reads TGCAGTGCTAGACCCATGTGGACTAGCGGGAGCGGCGAGCAGTACTTC. Its translation: CSARPMWTSGSGEQYF.

The chain uses TRBV20-1 and TRBJ2-5; maybe TRBD1 (7 bases). Germline V gives CDR1 DFQATT, CDR2 SNEGSKA (reference sequence). The CDR3 is made up of 14 amino acids. The V gene lost 5 bases and the J gene lost 0 bases, with 13 bases spanning the gap. CDR3 sequence reads: CSADRDSYQETQYF. CDR3 coding DNA: TGCAGTGCTGACAGGGACTCGTACCAAGAGACCCAGTACTTC.

The chain has TRBV18 and TRBJ2-5; unclear D gene. V gave up 5 bases and J gave up 2 bases, with 12 bases separating them. Germline-derived CDR1 and CDR2 are KGHSH and LQKENI. The CDR3 loop spans 14 amino acids. The CDR3 sequence: CASSRGTLQETQYF. CDR3 nucleotides: TGTGCCAGCTCAAGAGGCACTCTTCAAGAGACCCAGTACTTC.

A few counts support this clonotype. Just one base apart from a much larger clone, this may be a read error. The V and J genes are TRBV7-8 and TRBJ2-5; TRBD1 is a possible D gene (6 bases). In germline, CDR1 is SGHVS, CDR2 FQNEAQ. CDR3 size: 14 residues. CDR3: CAGSYGQTEETQYF. The CDR3 coding sequence is TGTGCCGGCAGCTACGGACAGACGGAAGAGACCCAGTACTTC.

This clonotype showed up just a few times. The chain recombines TRBV4-3 with TRBJ2-7, with D maybe TRBD2 (6 bases). The germline V gene encodes CDR1 LGHNA and CDR2 YSLEER. This CDR3 region has 16 residues. V was cut by 1 base and J by 2 bases, with 15 bases left in between. The CDR3: CASSQAWSGSTYEQYF. The CDR3 DNA sequence: TGCGCCAGCAGCCAAGCGTGGAGCGGGTCCACCTACGAGCAGTACTTC.

This clonotype occurred a few times. This chain's CDR3 is CSARDLRGGYEQYF. CDR3 bases: TGCAGTGCTAGAGATCTGAGGGGGGGCTACGAGCAGTACTTC. The chain employs TRBV20-1 and TRBJ2-7, with D possibly TRBD2 on 7 matching bases. V was cut by 0 bases and J by 3 bases, with 12 bases left in between. The CDR3 is 14 amino acids. Looked up from germline, CDR1 is DFQATT and CDR2 is SNEGSKA (reference sequence).

The chain uses TRBV27 and TRBJ2-5, with a tentative D call TRBD2 (5 bases). The CDR3 runs 14 residues. V lost 3 bases and J 5 bases, leaving 13 bases between the germline ends. In germline, CDR1 is MNHEY, CDR2 SMNVEV (reference sequence). The CDR3 nucleotides are TGTGCCAGCAGTTTTTCCTACCGAGGGGAGACCCAGTACTTC. Translation: CASSFSYRGETQYF.

The chain couples TRBV4-2 to TRBJ2-5; 13 bases fit TRBD2. Trimming took 4 bases from V and 5 from J; bases not matched to a gene: 4. The CDR3 contains 15 residues. CDR1 LGHNA and CDR2 YNFKEQ come from the germline V gene. CDR3 protein: CASSLGLAGTETQYF. CDR3 sequence (DNA): TGTGCCAGCAGCCTGGGACTAGCGGGAACCGAGACCCAGTACTTC.

This clonotype was counted only a few times. The chain recombines TRBV20-1 with TRBJ2-5, with a tentative D call TRBD2 (5 bases). This CDR3 has 14 residues. Trimming pared 3 bases from V and 3 bases from J, leaving 14 bases between. From germline, CDR1 is DFQATT and CDR2 SNEGSKA (reference sequence). For the CDR3, the DNA is TGCAGTGCTAGGGAGGACCTATGGGAAGAGACCCAGTACTTC. Translated: CSAREDLWEETQYF.

Details on this clonotype: No conserved phenylalanine or tryptophan is present at the end of the CDR3, so a read error is the likely explanation. In nucleotides, the CDR3 is TGTGCCAGCAGCTTGTCGGGGTTCCGAGGCACAGATACGCAGTATTTA. As protein: CASSLSGFRGTDTQYL. The V call is TRBV5-4, the J call TRBJ2-3; D might be TRBD2 (5 bases). The germline V gene has CDR1 SGHNT and CDR2 YYREEE (reference sequence). The CDR3 has 16 amino acids. The V and J ends lost 1 base and 1 base respectively, with 13 bases between them.

This clonotype was observed many times. The chain employs TRBV28 and TRBJ1-6, with a weak D call TRBD1 (5 bases). The CDR3 is 15 amino acids. V was shortened by 7 bases and J by 3 bases, with 13 bases between the two germline ends. Germline V gene data show CDR1 as MDHEN and CDR2 as SYDVKM. The CDR3 sequence is CASNPDSHYNSPLHF. The DNA for the CDR3 is TGTGCCAGCAACCCCGACAGTCACTATAATTCACCCCTCCACTTT.

There are many counts of this clonotype. V is TRBV6-5 and J is TRBJ1-6, with no clear D. Germline V lookup: CDR1 MNHEY, CDR2 SVGAGI. The CDR3 consists of 16 residues. The ends were cut back, 2 bases at V and 2 bases at J, with 10 bases in the middle. This chain's CDR3 is CASSYGSIAYNSPLHF. CDR3 DNA sequence: TGTGCCAGCAGTTACGGGTCGATCGCCTATAATTCACCCCTCCACTTT.

The chain combines TRBV20-1 with TRBJ2-1, with a tentative D call TRBD1 (6 bases). The V gene's germline CDR1 is DFQATT and CDR2 SNEGSKA (reference sequence). Trimming took 0 bases from V and 3 from J, leaving 12 bases between them. CDR3 length: 15 amino acids. The CDR3 loop is CSARDVDSHYNEQFF. In nucleotides, the CDR3 is TGCAGTGCTAGAGATGTGGACAGCCACTACAATGAGCAGTTCTTC.

This clonotype was detected ten times or more. The chain carries TRBV6-1 and TRBJ2-7; 11 bases align to TRBD2. With 7 bases clipped from V and 3 bases from J, the junction kept 11 bases outside the gene matches. The CDR3 spans 16 residues. The V gene's germline CDR1 is MNHNS and CDR2 SASEGT. CDR3 in DNA: TGTGCCAGCAAGAGAGGGACTAGCGGCACAAACTACGAGCAGTACTTC. It translates to CASKRGTSGTNYEQYF.

Here the CDR3 reads CASDTSGMVNSYNEQFF. The DNA of the CDR3 is TGTGCCAGCGATACTAGCGGGATGGTTAACTCCTACAATGAGCAGTTCTTC. The chain links TRBV7-9 to TRBJ2-3; 10 bases agree with TRBD2. The better agreement between TRBJ2-1 and the DNA end casts doubt on the J call. CDR1 is SEHNR, CDR2 FQNEAQ, per germline (reference sequence). This CDR3 contains 17 residues.

This clonotype was seen at least ten times. The gene calls are TRBV2 and TRBJ2-1; 10 nucleotides align to TRBD2. This CDR3 is 15 amino acids long. Per germline, CDR1 SNHLY and CDR2 FYNNEI. J was trimmed by 1 base and V by 10 bases; bases with no gene match: 7. DNA for the CDR3: TGTGCCACCTTGAGCGGGAGGGATTCCTACAATGAGCAGTTCTTC. This sequence encodes CATLSGRDSYNEQFF.

This clonotype was counted many times. V and J are TRBV27 and TRBJ2-7; 13 nucleotides line up with TRBD2. This CDR3 has 15 residues. J was trimmed by 5 bases and V by 5 bases; bases with no gene match: 6. Germline CDR1 is MNHEY and CDR2 is SMNVEV (reference sequence). CDR3 bases: TGTGCCAGCAGTCCGCGGACTAGCGGGAGCGACGAGCAGTACTTC. It is translated as CASSPRTSGSDEQYF.